The 5 T cell receptor beta chains in this list originate from one sample, sequenced in a study of chemoradiotherapy in HPV16-positive cancers. TCRdb's table, derived via immunoSEQ multiplex PCR, lists solely in-frame clones and lacks some. The sample has 55,000 to 85,000 clones; approximately 91% are singletons. The specimen comprised blood, sampled from a patient who underwent chemoradiotherapy. Every receptor here comes from a human donor with HPV-associated anogenital cancer.

The chain joins TRBV29-1 to TRBJ2-1; 9 bases line up with TRBD1. Losses at the gene ends were 5 bases for V and 8 bases for J; bases not matched to a gene: 1. The germline V gene encodes CDR1 SQVTM and CDR2 ANQGSEA. This CDR3 has 11 residues. CDR3 loop: CSVTGGHEQFF. The DNA of the CDR3 is TGCAGCGTTACAGGGGGCCATGAGCAGTTCTTC.

This clone was observed a few times. This chain's CDR3 is CASSLDLSNEQFF. For the CDR3, the DNA is TGTGCCAGCAGCTTGGACTTGTCCAATGAGCAGTTCTTC. This chain joins TRBV11-2 and TRBJ2-1, with D perhaps TRBD2 (5 bases). CDR3 length equals 13 residues. Germline CDR1 is SGHAT and CDR2 is FQNNGV. V was clipped by 3 bases and J by 6 bases, with 9 bases between them.

The rearrangement uses TRBV27 and TRBJ2-2, with TRBD2 matching over 11 bases. J gave up 6 bases and V 5 bases, and 8 bases lay outside the gene matches. CDR3 size: 16 residues. CDR1 and CDR2 from the germline V gene are MNHEY and SMNVEV (reference sequence). The CDR3 region has the DNA TGTGCCAGCAGTCCCTCTAGCGGGAGGATGGCCGGGGAGCTGTTTTTT. Protein sequence: CASSPSSGRMAGELFF.

The chain combines TRBV25-1 with TRBJ2-7; 8 bases line up with TRBD2. Germline loops: CDR1 MGHDK, CDR2 SYGVNS. The V segment lost 5 bases and the J segment 3 bases; nucleotides outside the gene matches: 6. The CDR3 totals 14 residues. Here the CDR3 reads CASSKAGDFYEQYF. CDR3 bases: TGTGCCAGCAGTAAAGCGGGAGATTTCTACGAGCAGTACTTC.

The chain couples TRBV10-3 to TRBJ1-2; D might be TRBD1 (5 bases). V gave up 10 bases and J gave up 7 bases, with 16 bases separating them. Germline CDR1 reads ENHRY; CDR2 reads SYGVKD. The CDR3 sequence is 12 residues long. The CDR3 DNA is TGTGCCACGTTAACAGGTTCAATTGGCTACACCTTC. Translating it yields CATLTGSIGYTF.